The clone carrying this TCR beta chain was picked up one time. What it binds is not known. A much more abundant neighbour one base away suggests this may be a read error. This specimen belongs to a study of T cell repertoires in cytomegalovirus infection. Study in general: Shared public TCR beta signatures pointed to both CMV infection and a matching HLA type.

From the reads, TCRdb called clonotypes with MiXCR, one entry per CDR3 protein. This repertoire shows about 770,000 distinct CDR3 sequences, about 28% found once; its top ten account for 13%. This CDR3 region has 14 residues. Germline V CDR1 and CDR2: SGHTA, FQGNSA. This chain links TRBV7-2 with TRBJ1-4; TRBD1 might be the D (5 bases). The sample was cultured CD8+ T cells from PBMCs, taken from culture after CMV antigen stimulation. The clonotype comes from a human donor in good health (CMV status not recorded). Some clones in this sample may be carry-over from other donors' samples. The DNA of the CDR3 is TGTGCCAGCAACTTATGGGGGGGGGATGAAAAACTGTTTTTT. Translated: CASNLWGGDEKLFF. Full variable domain (rest looked up from reference TRBV7-2 and TRBJ1-4): GAGVSQSPSNKVTEKGKDVELRCDPISGHTALYWYRQSLGQGLEFLIYFQGNSAPDKSGLPSDRFSAERTGGSVSTLTIQRTQQEDSAVYLCASNLWGGDEKLFFGSGTQLSVL.